This T cell receptor beta chain appears in the sequencing data of a study of response to subunit inactivated influenza vaccine (dated by TCRdb to 2017 to 2018). Study-wide context: Deep quantitative T cell receptor repertoire profiling was used in the study to track responses to a trivalent subunit inactivated influenza vaccine. Broad study findings and their caveats: According to the authors, only a limited number of new T cells may be recruited by each seasonal influenza vaccination.

With regard to this clonotype: Its antigen is currently not known. Base qualities are missing; no much larger clone stands one base away.

Based on the germline V gene (reference sequence), the CDR1 and CDR2 sequences are SEHNR and FQNEAQ. CDR3 length: 14 amino acids, cysteine to phenylalanine. Only the CDR3 portion is preserved as DNA: 42 bases, with reading frame beginning at the first base. The junction carries 13 bases between V and J, which are trimmed by 1 base and 7 bases respectively. The library was prepared using RT-PCR. The sequencing machine was an Illumina HiSeq 2500. TCRdb reran the public reads through fastp at Q25 and MiXCR, keeping productive beta chains. Entries that share a CDR3 protein sequence are merged under the most common genes and DNA. In all, the sample holds 650,000 to 700,000 distinct CDR3 sequences, and approximately 14% of those were seen once. Approximately 10% of the sample comes from the top ten.

This specimen consisted of PBMCs from blood, obtained roughly 13 days after vaccination. This sequence originates from a man aged 50-59 years who received an inactivated influenza vaccine. Donor details come from another sample of the same person, matched by shared clones. The rearrangement joined TRBV7-9 to TRBJ1-2, with a weak D call of TRBD1 (5 bases match). The nucleotide sequence is given as TGTGCCAGCAGCTTAGGGCAGGGCACGGTTGGCTACACCTTC. Translation gives CASSLGQGTVGYTF.